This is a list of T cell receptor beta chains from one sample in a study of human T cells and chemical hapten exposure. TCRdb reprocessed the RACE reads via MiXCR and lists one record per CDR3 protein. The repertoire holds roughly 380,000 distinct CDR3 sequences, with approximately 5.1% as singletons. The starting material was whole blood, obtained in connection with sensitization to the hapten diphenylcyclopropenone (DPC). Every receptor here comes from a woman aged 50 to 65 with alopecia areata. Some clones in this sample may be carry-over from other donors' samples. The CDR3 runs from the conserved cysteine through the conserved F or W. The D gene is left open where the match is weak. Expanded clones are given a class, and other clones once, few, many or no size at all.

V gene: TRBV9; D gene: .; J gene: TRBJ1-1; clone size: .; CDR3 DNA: TGTGCCAGCAGCGCTGGTCCGGGCCCGAACACTGAAGCTTTCTTT; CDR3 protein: CASSAGPGPNTEAFF
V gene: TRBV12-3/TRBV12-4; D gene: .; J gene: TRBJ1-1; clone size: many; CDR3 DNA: TGTGCCAGCAGTTTAGCCTCTCGGCTGGCTGAAGCTTTCTTT; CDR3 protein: CASSLASRLAEAFF
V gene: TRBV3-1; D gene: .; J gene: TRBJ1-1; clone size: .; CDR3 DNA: TGTGCCAGCAGCCAAGAAACGAGGGACACTGAAGCTTTCTTT; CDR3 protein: CASSQETRDTEAFF
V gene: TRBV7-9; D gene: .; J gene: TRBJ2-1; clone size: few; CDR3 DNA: TGTGCCAGCAGCTTAGAGACTAGACACAATGAGCAGTTCTTC; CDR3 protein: CASSLETRHNEQFF
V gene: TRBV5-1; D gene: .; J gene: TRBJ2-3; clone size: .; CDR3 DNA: TGCGCCAGCAGCCGACGCCGGACCACTTTGTCGTTAGGGACAGATACGCAGTATTTT; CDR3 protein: CASSRRRTTLSLGTDTQYF
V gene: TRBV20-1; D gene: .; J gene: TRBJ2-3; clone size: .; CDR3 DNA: TGCAGTGCTGTTTCCGGCAAAGTTACACACACAGATACGCAGTATTTT; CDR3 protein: CSAVSGKVTHTDTQYF
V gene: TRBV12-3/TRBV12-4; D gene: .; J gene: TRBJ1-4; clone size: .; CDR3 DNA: TGTGCCAGCAGCCCGGGACCTACCACAACTAATGAAAAACTGTTTTTT; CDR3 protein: CASSPGPTTTNEKLFF
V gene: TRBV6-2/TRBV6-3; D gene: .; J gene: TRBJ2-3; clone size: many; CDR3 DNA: TGTGCCAGCAGGGGCGGGTCCGACGGAGATACGCAGTATTTT; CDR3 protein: CASRGGSDGDTQYF
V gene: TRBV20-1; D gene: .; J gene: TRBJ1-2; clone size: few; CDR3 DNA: TGCAGTGTCCCCGGGACAACTACGGGCTACACCTTC; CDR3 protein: CSVPGTTTGYTF
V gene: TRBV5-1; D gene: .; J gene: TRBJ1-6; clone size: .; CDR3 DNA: TGCGCCAGCAGCCAGGAGGCCGATAATTCACCCCTCCACTTT; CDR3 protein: CASSQEADNSPLHF
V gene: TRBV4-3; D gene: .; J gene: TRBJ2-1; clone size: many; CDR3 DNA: TGCGCCAGCAGCCAAGAACCATTTGTTGGAAAGCAGTTCTTC; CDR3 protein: CASSQEPFVGKQFF
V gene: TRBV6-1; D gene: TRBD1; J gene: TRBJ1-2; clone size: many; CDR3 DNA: TGTGCCAGCAGCCAACCTTCGGGACAGACCAACTATGGCTACACCTTC; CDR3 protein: CASSQPSGQTNYGYTF
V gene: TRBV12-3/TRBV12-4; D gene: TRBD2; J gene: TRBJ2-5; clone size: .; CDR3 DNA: TGTGCCAGCAGGCTTAGCGGGGGGCTGGAGACCCAGTACTTC; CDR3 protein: CASRLSGGLETQYF
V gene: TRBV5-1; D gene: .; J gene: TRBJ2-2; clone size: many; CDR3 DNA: TGCGCCAGCAGCTCCTACAGGGATGGCGGGGAGCTGTTTTTT; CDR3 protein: CASSSYRDGGELFF
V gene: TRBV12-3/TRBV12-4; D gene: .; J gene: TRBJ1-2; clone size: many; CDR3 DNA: TGTGCCAGCAGTCCGACAGGCCCGCCAGTCTATGGCTACACCTTC; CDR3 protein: CASSPTGPPVYGYTF
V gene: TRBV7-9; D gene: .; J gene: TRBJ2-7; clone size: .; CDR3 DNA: TGTGCCAGCAGCCCTCAGGGTTTCCCATACGAGCAGTACTTC; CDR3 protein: CASSPQGFPYEQYF
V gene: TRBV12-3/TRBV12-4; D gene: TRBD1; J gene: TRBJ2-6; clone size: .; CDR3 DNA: TGTGCCAGTCACAGGGGATCGTCCGGGGCCAACGTCCTGACTTTC; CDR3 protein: CASHRGSSGANVLTF
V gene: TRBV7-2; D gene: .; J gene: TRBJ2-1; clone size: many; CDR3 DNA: TGTGCCAGCAGCTTAGCGGGCCCTCCGGGGGATGAGCAGTTCTTC; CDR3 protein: CASSLAGPPGDEQFF
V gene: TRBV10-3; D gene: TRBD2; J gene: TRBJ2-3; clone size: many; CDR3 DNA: TGTGCCATCAGCGGACTAGCGGTCTCTAGCACAGATACGCAGTATTTT; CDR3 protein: CAISGLAVSSTDTQYF
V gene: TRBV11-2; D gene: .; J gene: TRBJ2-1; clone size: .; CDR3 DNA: TGTGCCAGCAGCTCCCGGGGCGGGACCTACAATGAGCAGTTCTTC; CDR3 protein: CASSSRGGTYNEQFF
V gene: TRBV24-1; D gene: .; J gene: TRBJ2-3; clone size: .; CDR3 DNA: TGTGCCACCAGTGACATAGCCTTCACAGATACGCAGTATTTT; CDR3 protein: CATSDIAFTDTQYF
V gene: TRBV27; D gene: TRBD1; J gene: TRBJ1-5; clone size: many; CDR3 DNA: TGTGCCAGCAGTCAGGGGGCCGGTGTTCAGCCCCAGCATTTT; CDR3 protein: CASSQGAGVQPQHF
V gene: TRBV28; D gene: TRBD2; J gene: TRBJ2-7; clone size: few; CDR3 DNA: TGTGCCAGCACCCGGGGGGGGATTGGCCACGAGCAGTACTTC; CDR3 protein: CASTRGGIGHEQYF
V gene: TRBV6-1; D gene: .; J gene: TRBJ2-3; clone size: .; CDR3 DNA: TGTGCCAGCAGTGAAGGTGTCGCCCGCACAGATACGCAGTATTTT; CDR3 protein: CASSEGVARTDTQYF
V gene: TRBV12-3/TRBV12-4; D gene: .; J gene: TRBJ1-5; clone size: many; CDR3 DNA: TGTGCCAGCAGTTTTCTGGTAGGAAGGGGGAATAATCAGCCCCAGCATTTT; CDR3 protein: CASSFLVGRGNNQPQHF
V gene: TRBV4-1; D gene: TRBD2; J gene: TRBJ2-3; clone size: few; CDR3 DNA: TGCGCCAGCAGCCAAGATCAAGAGCTAGCGGGGGCTTCTAGCACAGATACGCAGTATTTT; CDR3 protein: CASSQDQELAGASSTDTQYF
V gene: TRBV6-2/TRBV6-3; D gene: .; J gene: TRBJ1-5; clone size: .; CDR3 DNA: TGTGCCAGCACCCCTGGGTTCAATCAGCCCCAGCATTTT; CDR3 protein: CASTPGFNQPQHF
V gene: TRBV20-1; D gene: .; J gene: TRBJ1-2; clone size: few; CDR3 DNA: TGCAGTGTAACGACAGCAGAGACTAACTATGGCTACACCTTC; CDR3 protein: CSVTTAETNYGYTF
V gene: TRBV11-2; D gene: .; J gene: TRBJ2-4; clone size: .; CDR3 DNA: TGTGCCAGCAGCTCGGACGATCCACGCAAAAACATTCAGTACTTC; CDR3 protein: CASSSDDPRKNIQYF
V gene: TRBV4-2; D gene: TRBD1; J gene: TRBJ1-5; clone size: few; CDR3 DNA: TGTGCCAGCAGCCAAGAGGACAGGGCCAATCAGCCCCAGCATTTT; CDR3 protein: CASSQEDRANQPQHF
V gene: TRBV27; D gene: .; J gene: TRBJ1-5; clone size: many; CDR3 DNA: TGTGCCAGCTCGGCACAGGCGGTCAATCAGCCCCAGCATTTT; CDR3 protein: CASSAQAVNQPQHF
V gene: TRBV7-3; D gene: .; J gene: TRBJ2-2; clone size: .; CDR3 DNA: TGTGCCAGCAGCTTAAGGGGGCTCAGCGGGGAGCTGTTTTTT; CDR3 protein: CASSLRGLSGELFF
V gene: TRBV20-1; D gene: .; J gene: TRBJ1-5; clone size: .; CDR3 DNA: TGCAGTGCTAGTTCCCCCCGGGGGCAGTCCAATCAGCCCCAGCATTTT; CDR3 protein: CSASSPRGQSNQPQHF
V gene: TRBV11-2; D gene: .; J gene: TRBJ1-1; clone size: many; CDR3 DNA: TGTGCCAGCAGCCACGCCGGGACCCCACCTGAAGCTTTCTTT; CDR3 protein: CASSHAGTPPEAFF
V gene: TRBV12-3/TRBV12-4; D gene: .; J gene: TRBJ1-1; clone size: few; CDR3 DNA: TGTGCCAGCAGTTTCCGAGTGGGACCCACTGAAGCTTTCTTT; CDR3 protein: CASSFRVGPTEAFF
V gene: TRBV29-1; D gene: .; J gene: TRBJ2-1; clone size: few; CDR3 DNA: TGCAGCGTACTACATGGGGGCGCGGGACCCAATGAGCAGTTCTTC; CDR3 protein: CSVLHGGAGPNEQFF
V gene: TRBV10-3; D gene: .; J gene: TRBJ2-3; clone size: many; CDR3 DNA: TGTGCCATCAGTGTTAGCACAGATACGCAGTATTTT; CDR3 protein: CAISVSTDTQYF
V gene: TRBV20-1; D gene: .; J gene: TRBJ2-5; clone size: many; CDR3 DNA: TGCAGTGCTAGATCCGGGACTGTCCAAGAGACCCAGTACTTC; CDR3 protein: CSARSGTVQETQYF
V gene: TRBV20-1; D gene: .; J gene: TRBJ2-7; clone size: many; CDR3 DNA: TGCAGTGCTAGTTGGACGGACAACTACGAGCAGTACTTC; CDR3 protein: CSASWTDNYEQYF
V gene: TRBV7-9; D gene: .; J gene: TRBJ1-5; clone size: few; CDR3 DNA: TGTGCCAGTACGACAGGAGGGAATCAGCCCCAGCATTTT; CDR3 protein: CASTTGGNQPQHF
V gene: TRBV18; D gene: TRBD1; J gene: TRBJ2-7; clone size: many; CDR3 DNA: TGTGCCAGCTCACCGGGGACAGGGGGCCAGAGAAGCTCCTACGAGCAGTACTTC; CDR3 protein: CASSPGTGGQRSSYEQYF
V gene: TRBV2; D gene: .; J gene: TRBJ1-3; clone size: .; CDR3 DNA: TGTGCCACCGCACGGCGTCCAGACCTATATTTT; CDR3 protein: CATARRPDLYF
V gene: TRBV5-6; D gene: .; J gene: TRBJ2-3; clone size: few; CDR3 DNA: TGTGCCAGCGTAGCTAGCACAGATACGCAGTATTTT; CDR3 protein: CASVASTDTQYF
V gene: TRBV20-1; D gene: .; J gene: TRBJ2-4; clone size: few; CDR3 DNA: TGCAGCCTCACTCTACCCAAAAACATTCAGTACTTC; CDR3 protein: CSLTLPKNIQYF
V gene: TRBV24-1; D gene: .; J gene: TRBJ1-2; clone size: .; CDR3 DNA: TGTGCCACCAGTGATATGACCGGGGGCAATGGCTACACCTTC; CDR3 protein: CATSDMTGGNGYTF
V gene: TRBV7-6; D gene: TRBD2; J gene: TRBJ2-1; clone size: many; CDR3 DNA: TGTGCCAGCAGTTCCGGGCCACTAGCGGGTTACAATGAGCAGTTCTTC; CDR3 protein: CASSSGPLAGYNEQFF
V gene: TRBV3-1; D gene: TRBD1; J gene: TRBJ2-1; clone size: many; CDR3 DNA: TGTGCCAGCAGCCAAGACAGGGGGCGAAGCAATGAGCAGTTCTTC; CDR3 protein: CASSQDRGRSNEQFF
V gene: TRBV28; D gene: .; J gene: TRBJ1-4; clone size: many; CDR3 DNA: TGTGCCAGCAGCCGGCTAACTAATGAAAAACTGTTTTTT; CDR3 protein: CASSRLTNEKLFF
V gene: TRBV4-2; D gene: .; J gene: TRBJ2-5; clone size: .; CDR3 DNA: TGTGCCAGCAGCCAAGGTCCCGGGGGCGGAGAGACCCAGTACTTC; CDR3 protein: CASSQGPGGGETQYF
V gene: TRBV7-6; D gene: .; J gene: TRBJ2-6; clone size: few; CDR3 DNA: TGTGCCAGCAGCTTAGAGCCAGGGGCTGGGGCCAACGTCCTGACTTTC; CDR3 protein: CASSLEPGAGANVLTF
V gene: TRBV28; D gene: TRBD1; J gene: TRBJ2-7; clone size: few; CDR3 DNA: TGTGCCAGCAGCCCCGTGGGACAGATTATCTACGAGCAGTACTTC; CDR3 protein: CASSPVGQIIYEQYF